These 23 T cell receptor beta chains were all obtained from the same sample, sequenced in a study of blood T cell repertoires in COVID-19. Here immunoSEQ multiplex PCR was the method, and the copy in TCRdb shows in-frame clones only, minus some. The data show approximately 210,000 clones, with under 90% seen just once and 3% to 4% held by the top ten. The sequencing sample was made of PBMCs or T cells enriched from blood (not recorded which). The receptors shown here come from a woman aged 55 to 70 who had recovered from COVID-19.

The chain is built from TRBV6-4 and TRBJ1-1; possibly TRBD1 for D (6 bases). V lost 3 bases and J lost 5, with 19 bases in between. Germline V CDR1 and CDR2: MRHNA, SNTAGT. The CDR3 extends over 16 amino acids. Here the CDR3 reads CASSEGFGRGETEAFF. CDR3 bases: TGTGCCAGCAGTGAAGGGTTTGGCAGGGGAGAGACTGAAGCTTTCTTT.

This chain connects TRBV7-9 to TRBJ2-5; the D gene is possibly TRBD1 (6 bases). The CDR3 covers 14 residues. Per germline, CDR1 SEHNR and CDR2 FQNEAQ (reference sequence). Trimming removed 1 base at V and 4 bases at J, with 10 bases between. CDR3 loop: CASSLVVRGETQYF. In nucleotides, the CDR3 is TGTGCCAGCAGCTTAGTTGTCAGGGGAGAGACCCAGTACTTC.

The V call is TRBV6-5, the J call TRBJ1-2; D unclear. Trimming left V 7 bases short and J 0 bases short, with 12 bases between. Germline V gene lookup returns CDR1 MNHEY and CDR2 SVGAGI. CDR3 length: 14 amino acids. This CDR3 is CASIPNGANYGYTF. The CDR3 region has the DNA TGTGCCAGCATCCCCAACGGAGCTAACTATGGCTACACCTTC.

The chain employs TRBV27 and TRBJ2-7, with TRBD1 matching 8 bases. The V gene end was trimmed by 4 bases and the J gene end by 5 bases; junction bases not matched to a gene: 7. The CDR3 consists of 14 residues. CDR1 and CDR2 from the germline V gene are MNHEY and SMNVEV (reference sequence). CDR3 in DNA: TGTGCCAGCAGTTCTCGGACAGGGTCTCACGAGCAGTACTTC. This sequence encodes CASSSRTGSHEQYF.

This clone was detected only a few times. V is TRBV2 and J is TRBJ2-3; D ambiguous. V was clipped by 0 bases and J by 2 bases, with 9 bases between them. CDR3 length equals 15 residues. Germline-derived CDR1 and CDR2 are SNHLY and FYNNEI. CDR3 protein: CASSEARTFTDTQYF. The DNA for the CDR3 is TGTGCCAGCAGTGAAGCGCGTACGTTCACAGATACGCAGTATTTT.

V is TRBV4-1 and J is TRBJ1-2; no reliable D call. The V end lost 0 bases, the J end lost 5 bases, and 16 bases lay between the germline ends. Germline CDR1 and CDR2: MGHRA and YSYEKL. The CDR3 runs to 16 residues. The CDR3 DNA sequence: TGCGCCAGCAGCCAAGATCGCACGGGAGTTATTTATGGCTACACCTTC. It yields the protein CASSQDRTGVIYGYTF.

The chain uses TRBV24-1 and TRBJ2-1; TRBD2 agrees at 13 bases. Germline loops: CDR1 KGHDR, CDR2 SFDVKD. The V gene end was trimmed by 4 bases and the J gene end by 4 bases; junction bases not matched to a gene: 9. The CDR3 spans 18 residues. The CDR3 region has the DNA TGTGCCACCAGTGACCGACGAGCGACTAGCGGGAGGTACAATGAGCAGTTCTTC. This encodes CATSDRRATSGRYNEQFF.

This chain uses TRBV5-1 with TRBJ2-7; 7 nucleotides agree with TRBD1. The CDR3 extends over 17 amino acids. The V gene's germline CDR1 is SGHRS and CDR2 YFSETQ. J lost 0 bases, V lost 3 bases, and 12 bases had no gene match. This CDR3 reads CASSSDTGTVSSYEQYF. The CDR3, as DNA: TGCGCCAGCAGCTCGGACACCGGGACAGTCAGCTCCTACGAGCAGTACTTC.

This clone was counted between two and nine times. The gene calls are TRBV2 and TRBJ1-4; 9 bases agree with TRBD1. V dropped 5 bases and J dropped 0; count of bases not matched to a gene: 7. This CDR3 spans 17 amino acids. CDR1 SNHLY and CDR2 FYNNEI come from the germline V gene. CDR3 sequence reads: CASSSRDRETTNEKLFF. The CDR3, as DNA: TGTGCCAGCAGTTCCCGGGACAGGGAGACAACTAATGAAAAACTGTTTTTT.

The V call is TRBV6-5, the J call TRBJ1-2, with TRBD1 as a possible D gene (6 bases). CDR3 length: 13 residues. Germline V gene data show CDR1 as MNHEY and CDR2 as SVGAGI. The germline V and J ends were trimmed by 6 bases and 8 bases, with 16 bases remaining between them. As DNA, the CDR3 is TGTGCCAGCAGCCCCGGACAGAACTCCGGCTACACCTTC. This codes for CASSPGQNSGYTF.

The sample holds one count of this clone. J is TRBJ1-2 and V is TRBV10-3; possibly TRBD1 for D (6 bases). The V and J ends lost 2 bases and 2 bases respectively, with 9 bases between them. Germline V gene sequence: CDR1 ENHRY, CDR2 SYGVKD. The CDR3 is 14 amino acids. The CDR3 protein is CAISEGTPNYGYTF. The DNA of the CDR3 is TGTGCCATCAGTGAGGGGACACCCAACTATGGCTACACCTTC.

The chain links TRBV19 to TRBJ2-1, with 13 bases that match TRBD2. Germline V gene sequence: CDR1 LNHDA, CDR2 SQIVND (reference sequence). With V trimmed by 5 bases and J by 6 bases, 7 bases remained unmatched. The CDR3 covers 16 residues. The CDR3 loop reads CASSPRTSGGRNEQFF. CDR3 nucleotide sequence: TGTGCCAGTAGTCCGCGGACTAGCGGGGGCCGCAATGAGCAGTTCTTC.

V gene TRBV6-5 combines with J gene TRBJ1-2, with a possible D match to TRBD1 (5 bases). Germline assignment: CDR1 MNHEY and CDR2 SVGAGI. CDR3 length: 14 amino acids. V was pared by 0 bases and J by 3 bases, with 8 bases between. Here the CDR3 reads CASSYSGGDYGYTF. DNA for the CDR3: TGTGCCAGCAGTTACTCGGGGGGGGACTATGGCTACACCTTC.

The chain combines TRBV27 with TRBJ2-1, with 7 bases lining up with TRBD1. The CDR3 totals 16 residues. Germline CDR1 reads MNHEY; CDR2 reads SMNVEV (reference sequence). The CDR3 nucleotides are TGTGCTTCTCCCAAAAGGGGGCCAAGCTCCTACAATGAGCAGTTCTTC. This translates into CASPKRGPSSYNEQFF.

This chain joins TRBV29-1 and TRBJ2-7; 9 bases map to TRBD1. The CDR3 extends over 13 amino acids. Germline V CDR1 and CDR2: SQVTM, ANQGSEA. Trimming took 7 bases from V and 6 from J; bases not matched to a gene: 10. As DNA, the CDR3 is TGCAGCGGGGGACAGGGAAAAGGCCGCGAGCAGTACTTC. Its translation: CSGGQGKGREQYF.

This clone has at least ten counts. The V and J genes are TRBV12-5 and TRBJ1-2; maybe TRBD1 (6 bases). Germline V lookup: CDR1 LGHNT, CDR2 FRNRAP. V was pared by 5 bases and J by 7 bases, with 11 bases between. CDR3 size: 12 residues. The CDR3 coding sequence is TGTGCTAGTGGTATCAGGGGCTCTGGCTACACCTTC. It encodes CASGIRGSGYTF.

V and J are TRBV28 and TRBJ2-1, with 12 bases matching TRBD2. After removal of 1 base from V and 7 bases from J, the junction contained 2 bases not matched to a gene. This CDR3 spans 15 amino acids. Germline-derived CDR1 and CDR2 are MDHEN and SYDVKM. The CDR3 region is CASSLFLAGGNEQFF. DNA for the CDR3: TGTGCCAGCAGTTTATTCCTAGCGGGAGGGAATGAGCAGTTCTTC.

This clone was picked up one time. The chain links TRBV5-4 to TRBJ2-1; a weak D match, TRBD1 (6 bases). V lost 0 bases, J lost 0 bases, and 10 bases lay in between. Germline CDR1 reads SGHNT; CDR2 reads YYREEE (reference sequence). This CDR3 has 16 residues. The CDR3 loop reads CASSLGQASSYNEQFF. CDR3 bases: TGTGCCAGCAGCTTGGGACAGGCAAGCTCCTACAATGAGCAGTTCTTC.

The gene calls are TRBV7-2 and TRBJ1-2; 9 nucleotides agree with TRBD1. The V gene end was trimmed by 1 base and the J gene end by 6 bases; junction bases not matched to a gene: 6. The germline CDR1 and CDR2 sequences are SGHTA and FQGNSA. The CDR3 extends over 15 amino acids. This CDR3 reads CASSLVGTGFDGYTF. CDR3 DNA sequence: TGTGCCAGCAGCTTAGTGGGGACAGGGTTCGATGGCTACACCTTC.

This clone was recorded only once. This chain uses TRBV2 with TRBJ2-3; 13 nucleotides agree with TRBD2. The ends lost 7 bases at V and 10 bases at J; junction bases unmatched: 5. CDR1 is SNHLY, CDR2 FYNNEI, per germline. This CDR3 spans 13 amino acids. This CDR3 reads CASTTSGGASQYF. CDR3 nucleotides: TGTGCCAGCACCACTAGCGGGGGGGCTTCGCAGTATTTT. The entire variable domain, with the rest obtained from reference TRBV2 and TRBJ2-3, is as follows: EPEVTQTPSHQVTQMGQEVILRCVPISNHLYFYWYRQILGQKVEFLVSFYNNEISEKSEIFDDQFSVERPDGSNFTLKIRSTKLEDSAMYFCASTTSGGASQYFGPGTRLTVL.

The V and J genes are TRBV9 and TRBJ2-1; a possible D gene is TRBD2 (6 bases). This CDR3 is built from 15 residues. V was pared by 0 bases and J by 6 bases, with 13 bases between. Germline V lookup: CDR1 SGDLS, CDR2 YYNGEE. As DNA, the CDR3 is TGTGCCAGCAGCGTAGGTCGGCAAGCGGGCAATGAGCAGTTCTTC. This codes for CASSVGRQAGNEQFF.

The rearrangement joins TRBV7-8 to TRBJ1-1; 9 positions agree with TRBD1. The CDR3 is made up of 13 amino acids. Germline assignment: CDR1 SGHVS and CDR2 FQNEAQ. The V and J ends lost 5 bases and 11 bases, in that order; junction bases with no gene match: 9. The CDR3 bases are TGTGCCAGCAGCCCCGGACAGGGGATCGCGGCTTTCTTT. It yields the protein CASSPGQGIAAFF.

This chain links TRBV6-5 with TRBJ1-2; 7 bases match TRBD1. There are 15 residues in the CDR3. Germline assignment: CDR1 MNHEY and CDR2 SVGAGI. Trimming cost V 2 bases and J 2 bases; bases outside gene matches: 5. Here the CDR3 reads CASSYTGDRNYGYTF. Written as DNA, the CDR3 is TGTGCCAGCAGTTACACAGGGGACCGCAACTATGGCTACACCTTC.